The rows below give T cell receptor beta chains drawn from one sample of a study of vaccination effects on CD4 cells after COVID-19. The protocol was immunoSEQ multiplex PCR, while the TCRdb copy is restricted to in-frame clones and leaves out a portion. The repertoire includes about 57,000 clones, around four fifths of them detected once, and about 4.5% sits in the top ten. The antigens of these receptors remain unknown. The sample was CD4+ T cells from PBMCs cultured without peptide, taken after COVID-19 vaccination. These receptors were obtained from a human donor who received a COVID-19 vaccine. The CDR3 runs from the conserved cysteine through the conserved F or W. The order of the fields is J gene, clone size, V gene, CDR3 protein. Rows may omit the clone size; those that give it use once, few, many or a size class.

>TRBJ1-3|-|TRBV20-1
CSASIRTAPGNTIYF
>TRBJ1-1|-|TRBV7-2
CASSLVGYTEAFF
>TRBJ1-1|-|TRBV27
CASSLSLGVNTEAFF
>TRBJ2-1|-|TRBV21-1
CASSKGTSPHEQFF
>TRBJ2-1|-|TRBV4-1
CASSQEVGGTDRRGKNEQFF
>TRBJ1-1|-|TRBV28
CASSSFTGNTEAFF
>TRBJ1-1|once|TRBV3-1/TRBV3-2
CASSHGGVNTEAFF
>TRBJ1-3|once|TRBV7-9
CASSPVPGNTIYF
>TRBJ2-5|-|TRBV24-1
CATSDTQGQETQYF
>TRBJ1-1|-|TRBV27
CASSFYTGGLMNTEAFF
>TRBJ2-3|-|TRBV2
CASSERGRGTDTQYF
>TRBJ1-5|-|TRBV6-5
CASSPGGGQPQHF
>TRBJ2-7|-|TRBV30
CAWSKGHPNAEQYF
>TRBJ1-3|-|TRBV28
CASRARTGANTIYF
>TRBJ1-5|-|TRBV7-9
CASSLADYGQPQHF
>TRBJ2-6|-|TRBV29-1
CSVRDREDGANVLTF
>TRBJ1-4|-|TRBV7-2
CASSLRGNTGEKLFF
>TRBJ2-1|-|TRBV2
CASGSSGGGAYNEQFF
>TRBJ1-2|few|TRBV5-4
CASSITSNRVDYGYTF
>TRBJ2-7|-|TRBV6-6
CASSPGQRLLYEQYF
>TRBJ2-1|few|TRBV6-4
CASSDEGQKQFF
>TRBJ1-2|-|TRBV5-1
CASRRSGLFGYTF
>TRBJ2-3|-|TRBV2
CASRPREWDTDTQYF
>TRBJ1-1|-|TRBV12-3/TRBV12-4
CASRIGGEFEAFF
>TRBJ2-7|-|TRBV9
CASSVAPSGSYEQYF
>TRBJ1-2|-|TRBV7-6
CASSSTKGASAGYTF
>TRBJ2-3|-|TRBV5-4
CASSSTDYTQYF
>TRBJ2-3|-|TRBV25-1
CASSESGVSGTSDTQYF
>TRBJ1-4|-|TRBV28
CASSVGTREKLFF
>TRBJ1-4|-|TRBV19
CASSIFSRWGRVSDSPEKLFF
>TRBJ1-2|few|TRBV10-3
CAIRSDSNYGYTF
>TRBJ1-6|-|TRBV25-1
CASRADRDYNSPLHF
>TRBJ2-1|-|TRBV6-5
CASSSQREVPSNEQFF
>TRBJ2-5|-|TRBV28
CASTNSGETQYF
>TRBJ2-2|once|TRBV7-8
CASSHGRVNTGELFF
>TRBJ1-1|-|TRBV27
CASSLWTGAMNTEAFF
>TRBJ1-6|-|TRBV4-1
CASAPRGLYYSPLHF
>TRBJ1-2|-|TRBV7-2
CASSPRINYGYTF
>TRBJ1-2|-|TRBV9
CASSSGVRLSLGARYGYTF
>TRBJ2-3|-|TRBV3-1/TRBV3-2
CASSLGGGRGGDTQYF
>TRBJ2-5|-|TRBV18
CASSPPGLAGGLSGETQYF
>TRBJ2-2|once|TRBV5-4
CASSLASRTPNTGELFF